Given below is one T cell receptor beta chain in context. This record belongs to a study of radiation and T cells in renal cell carcinoma. Treatment denoted: 15 Gy SBRT to primary tumor, nephrectomy 4 weeks later. Here immunoSEQ multiplex PCR was the method, and the copy in TCRdb shows in-frame clones only, minus some. The sample includes 15,000 to 20,000 clones, around 55% of them seen just once. This clonotype originated in a man in his forties or fifties with renal cell carcinoma. Here the sequenced sample was tumor tissue, taken from a patient whose treatment included radiotherapy and nephrectomy.

The chain's CDR3 is CASQNNYGYTF. CDR3 bases: TGTGCCAGTCAAAACAACTATGGCTACACCTTC. The rearrangement links TRBV19 to TRBJ1-2; no firm D call. The germline gives CDR1 LNHDA, CDR2 SQIVND (reference sequence). V was pared by 8 bases and J by 2 bases, with 6 bases between. The CDR3 is made up of 11 amino acids.